This T cell receptor beta chain was recorded in a study of blood T cell repertoires in COVID-19. As for the study in general: Both acute and convalescent COVID-19 samples were obtained from the United States, Italy and Spain.

Concerning this clone: Other DNA sequences in the same sample also yield this CDR3.

This CDR3 is 17 amino acids long. Germline trimming cut 1 base from V and 3 bases from J; bases unmatched to any gene: 9. Looked up from germline, CDR1 is SGHRS and CDR2 is YFSETQ. The repertoire was sequenced with immunoSEQ multiplex PCR; TCRdb's copy has only in-frame clones and lacks some. The profile covers about 100,000 clones, with around four fifths appearing a single time and around an eighth taken by the ten largest. The V call is TRBV5-1, the J call TRBJ2-3; 9 bases agree with TRBD1. The material sequenced was peripheral blood. The receptor comes from a woman in her seventies with acute or convalescent COVID-19. The CDR3 DNA reads as TGCGCCAGCAGCTTGATCGGGACAGGGCAGGGTACAGATACGCAGTATTTT. It codes for CASSLIGTGQGTDTQYF.